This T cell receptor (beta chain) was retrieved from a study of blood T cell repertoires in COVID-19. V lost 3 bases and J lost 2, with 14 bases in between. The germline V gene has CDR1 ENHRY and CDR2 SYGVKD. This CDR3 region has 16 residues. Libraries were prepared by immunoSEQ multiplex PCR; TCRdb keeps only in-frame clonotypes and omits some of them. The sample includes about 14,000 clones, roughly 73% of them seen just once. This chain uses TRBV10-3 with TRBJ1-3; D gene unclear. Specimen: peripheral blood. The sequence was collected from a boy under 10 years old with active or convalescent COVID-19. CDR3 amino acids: CAISDGQSAAGNTIYF. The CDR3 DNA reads TGTGCCATCAGTGACGGTCAAAGTGCTGCTGGAAACACCATATATTTT.